The present TCR beta chain was sequenced within a study of shared T cell receptors in the human thymus. The CDR3 is 18 amino acids. The germline CDR1 and CDR2 sequences are MDHEN and SYDVKM. V was pared by 2 bases and J by 3 bases, with 21 bases between. Sequencing used immunoSEQ multiplex PCR; TCRdb keeps in-frame clones, though not all of them. In the table there are approximately 760,000 clones, 70% to 90% of which are singletons. The data were also submitted as part of a second study, on human thymus T cells. That paper adds: Resections obtained during corrective heart surgery supplied the thymus tissue. Within thymic and blood repertoires, V and J gene usage appeared to be biased. Thymic repertoires of unrelated individuals were reported in related research to overlap highly.

Sequencing was done on a sample of thymocytes. The V gene is TRBV28, the J gene TRBJ2-3; D might be TRBD2 (7 bases). The TCR sequence derives from a girl in the first two years of life with a congenital heart defect. CDR3 sequence: CASSLEIGIRGATDTQYF. CDR3 coding DNA: TGTGCCAGCAGTTTAGAGATCGGAATTCGGGGGGCAACAGATACGCAGTATTTT.